A single sample is the source of the 6 T cell receptor beta chains below, sequenced in a study of shared clonotypes between healthy human individuals. Method: immunoSEQ multiplex PCR; TCRdb's copy keeps in-frame clones and lacks some. The sample consists of 2 million to 2.5 million clones, about 94% of them appearing once. The sequenced sample consisted of naive CD4+ T cells sorted from blood. Specified subset: CD45RA+ positively selected. All receptors come from a man younger than 30 in good health.

The chain recombines TRBV6-9 with TRBJ1-2, with D unresolved. Germline CDR1 reads MNHGY; CDR2 reads SVAAGI. The CDR3 has 13 residues. Trimming removed 10 bases at V and 7 bases at J, with 19 bases between. Here the CDR3 DNA reads TGTGCCACCACATCGCCCGGCTTTAGTGGCTACACCTTC. Its protein is CATTSPGFSGYTF.

The rearrangement uses TRBV6-6 and TRBJ2-7; 9 positions match TRBD1. Germline values: CDR1 MNHNY, CDR2 SVGAGI (reference sequence). Germline trimming cut 4 bases from V and 2 bases from J; bases unmatched to any gene: 6. The CDR3 runs to 15 residues. CDR3 region: CASSSHDRGTYEQYF. CDR3 coding DNA: TGTGCCAGCAGTTCCCACGACAGGGGGACCTACGAGCAGTACTTC.

This chain joins TRBV5-1 and TRBJ1-2; 10 nucleotides align to TRBD1. Germline CDR1 reads SGHRS; CDR2 reads YFSETQ. The CDR3 runs to 14 residues. V was clipped by 5 bases and J by 1 base; unmatched bases: 2. The CDR3 DNA sequence: TGCGCCAGCAGTGGGACAGGGGATAACTATGGCTACACCTTC. Translated, it gives CASSGTGDNYGYTF.

V and J are TRBV10-1 and TRBJ1-3; 10 nucleotides match TRBD1. Germline V gene data show CDR1 as WNHNN and CDR2 as SYGVQD (reference sequence). V trimming: 4 bases; J trimming: 7 bases; junction bases outside the gene matches: 1. The CDR3 covers 13 residues. The CDR3 reads CASSVDRGNTIYF. For the CDR3, the DNA is TGCGCCAGCAGTGTGGACAGGGGGAACACCATATATTTT.

The chain joins TRBV7-8 to TRBJ1-2; TRBD1 might be the D (5 bases). In germline, CDR1 is SGHVS, CDR2 FQNEAQ. Trimming took off 1 base at V and 3 bases at J, with 9 bases between the two ends. This CDR3 has 14 amino acids. This CDR3 reads CASSLDEQDYGYTF. CDR3 DNA: TGTGCCAGCAGCTTAGACGAACAGGACTATGGCTACACCTTC.

The sample holds one count of this clone. The chain recombines TRBV28 with TRBJ1-5, with D maybe TRBD1 (6 bases). Deletions cut 5 bases from V and 7 bases from J, with 15 bases between. CDR3 length equals 14 residues. Germline V gives CDR1 MDHEN, CDR2 SYDVKM. In DNA form, the CDR3 reads TGTGCCAGCAGTCATGGGGGCAGTAACCAGCCCCAGCATTTT. Amino acids: CASSHGGSNQPQHF.